This TCR beta chain is drawn from a study of a mutant IDH1 vaccine in newly diagnosed glioma. About the research overall: Before enrollment, patients got radiotherapy alone, temozolomide alone, or mostly the combination.

As to this clone: Its antigen is not identified.

Time point here: week 11, during vaccination. Each dose of the vaccine consisted of 300 ug of mutant IDH1 20-mer peptide, with topical imiquimod. CDR1 WSHSY and CDR2 SAAADI come from the germline V gene. V was clipped by 4 bases and J by 1 base; unmatched bases: 19. The CDR3 is 20 amino acids. Data came from immunoSEQ multiplex PCR; TCRdb stores just in-frame clones and leaves some out. The sample yields roughly 120,000 clones, roughly 77% seen once. This specimen consisted of PBMCs, obtained from a glioma patient whose treatment included an IDH1 peptide vaccine. This chain uses TRBV10-2 with TRBJ2-3; 8 nucleotides agree with TRBD2. This clonotype was obtained from a middle-aged man with glioma. The CDR3 loop is CASSVPASIGGAGRTDTQYF. As DNA, the CDR3 is TGCGCCAGCAGTGTCCCGGCGTCTATCGGGGGGGCCGGGCGCACAGATACGCAGTATTTT.